A single sample is the source of the 23 T cell receptor beta chains below, sequenced in a study of blood T cell repertoires in COVID-19. Assay: immunoSEQ multiplex PCR; the TCRdb copy retains only in-frame clones and omits some. The sample has about 260,000 clones, 75% to 95% seen once. Sequencing input: peripheral blood. The receptors were sampled from a young adult with COVID-19, enrolled during active disease.

The J gene is TRBJ2-2, the V gene TRBV18; possible D gene TRBD1, 5 bases. The CDR3 runs 14 residues. The germline V gene encodes CDR1 KGHSH and CDR2 LQKENI. Trimming stripped 3 bases from V and 0 bases from J, with 5 bases between. CDR3 sequence (DNA): TGTGCCAGCTCACCCAGGGCGAACACCGGGGAGCTGTTTTTT. Translating gives CASSPRANTGELFF.

This chain joins TRBV24-1 and TRBJ2-1; D remains ambiguous. Trimming pared 5 bases from V and 6 bases from J, leaving 7 bases between. The CDR3 covers 12 residues. Germline CDR1 and CDR2: KGHDR and SFDVKD. DNA for the CDR3: TGTGCCACCAGTGCCACCGGCAATGAGCAGTTCTTC. Residues: CATSATGNEQFF.

The chain joins TRBV5-6 to TRBJ2-7; no definite D call. CDR1 is SGHDT, CDR2 YYEEEE, per germline. CDR3 size: 15 residues. Trimming removed 0 bases from V and 3 bases from J, with 13 bases in between. The CDR3 here is CASSLGMARHYEQYF. CDR3 bases: TGTGCCAGCAGCTTGGGAATGGCTAGGCACTACGAGCAGTACTTC.

This clone showed up just once. This chain links TRBV7-2 with TRBJ2-5; a possible D gene is TRBD1 (6 bases). This CDR3 region has 15 residues. Between the trimmed V and J ends, which lost 3 bases and 0 bases, there was a span of 11 bases. Germline-derived CDR1 and CDR2 are SGHTA and FQGNSA. CDR3 coding DNA: TGTGCCAGCAGCTTGCCCCAGGGGTACCAAGAGACCCAGTACTTC. Residues: CASSLPQGYQETQYF.

The V call is TRBV9, the J call TRBJ2-7, with 8 bases fitting TRBD1. There are 14 residues in the CDR3. From germline, CDR1 is SGDLS and CDR2 YYNGEE. V gave up 3 bases and J gave up 0 bases; unmatched junction bases: 2. The CDR3 sequence is CASSGTGSSYEQYF. In nucleotides, the CDR3 is TGTGCCAGCAGCGGGACAGGGAGCTCCTACGAGCAGTACTTC.

The genes are TRBV10-1 and TRBJ1-2; maybe TRBD1 (5 bases). The length of the CDR3 is 13 residues. Deletions cut 0 bases from V and 6 bases from J, with 8 bases between. Germline V gene data show CDR1 as WNHNN and CDR2 as SYGVQD (reference sequence). The CDR3 DNA reads as TGCGCCAGCAGTGAGTCGGGGCAGCATGGCTACACCTTC. It specifies CASSESGQHGYTF.

There are a few counts of this clone. In DNA, the CDR3 is TGTGCCAGCAGTCCGGAACTAATGGCCGGGGAGCTGTTTTTT. This translates into CASSPELMAGELFF. The chain carries TRBV2 and TRBJ2-2, with no clear D. From germline, CDR1 is SNHLY and CDR2 FYNNEI. CDR3 length equals 14 residues. The V and J ends lost 5 bases and 6 bases respectively, with 13 bases between them.

The chain combines TRBV10-3 with TRBJ1-2, with a weak D call TRBD1 (5 bases). Per germline, CDR1 ENHRY and CDR2 SYGVKD. V lost 2 bases and J lost 10, with 17 bases in between. The CDR3 runs to 14 residues. The CDR3 reads CAISEGGGPYDYTF. CDR3 nucleotide sequence: TGTGCCATCAGTGAGGGGGGGGGTCCCTACGACTACACCTTC.

The chain links TRBV20-1 to TRBJ1-5; D is undetermined. Trimming left V 3 bases short and J 2 bases short, with 17 bases between. CDR3 length equals 16 residues. Germline-derived CDR1 and CDR2 are DFQATT and SNEGSKA (reference sequence). This chain's CDR3 is CSASQTEYGRNQPQHF. The CDR3 nucleotides are TGCAGTGCTAGTCAGACGGAGTACGGTCGCAATCAGCCCCAGCATTTT.

The V call is TRBV5-6, the J call TRBJ1-1, with a tentative D call TRBD1 (5 bases). This CDR3 has 16 residues. V was clipped by 3 bases and J by 10 bases, with 25 bases between them. The germline V gene has CDR1 SGHDT and CDR2 YYEEEE. The CDR3 DNA sequence: TGTGCCAGCAGCTACAAGACAGACCTTCTAGGGGATGTAGCTTTCTTT. Encoded protein: CASSYKTDLLGDVAFF. The full variable domain, rest sourced from reference TRBV5-6 and TRBJ1-1, is DAGVTQSPTHLIKTRGQQVTLRCSPKSGHDTVSWYQQALGQGPQFIFQYYEEEERQRGNFPDRFSGHQFPNYSSELNVNALLLGDSALYLCASSYKTDLLGDVAFFGQGTRLTVV.

The sample holds many counts of this clone. In nucleotides, the CDR3 is TGCGCCAGCAGCCAAGAGGTCCGGACAGCCTATAATTCACCCCTCCACTTT. Translated, it gives CASSQEVRTAYNSPLHF. The rearrangement links TRBV4-3 to TRBJ1-6; D perhaps matches TRBD1 (6 bases). Per the germline V gene, CDR1 is LGHNA and CDR2 is YSLEER. The CDR3 is 17 residues long. Trimming took off 0 bases at V and 2 bases at J, with 11 bases between the two ends.

The genes are TRBV6-2 or TRBV6-3 and TRBJ2-4, with 7 bases fitting TRBD2. Germline V gene data show CDR1 as MNHEY and CDR2 as SVGEGT. The CDR3 sequence is 15 residues long. V gave up 5 bases and J gave up 2 bases; unmatched junction bases: 6. This CDR3 is CASSDRDYSKNIQYF. CDR3 sequence (DNA): TGTGCCAGCAGTGATAGGGACTATTCCAAAAACATTCAGTACTTC.

The chain employs TRBV2 and TRBJ2-2; 13 bases fit TRBD2. The CDR3 sequence is 17 residues long. CDR1 is SNHLY and CDR2 is FYNNEI in the germline V gene. V trimming: 4 bases; J trimming: 6 bases; junction bases outside the gene matches: 8. The CDR3 loop reads CASSGGLAGDLAGELFF. CDR3 sequence (DNA): TGTGCCAGCAGTGGTGGACTAGCGGGAGACCTCGCCGGGGAGCTGTTTTTT. The variable domain in full, with the rest retrieved from reference TRBV2 and TRBJ2-2, is EPEVTQTPSHQVTQMGQEVILRCVPISNHLYFYWYRQILGQKVEFLVSFYNNEISEKSEIFDDQFSVERPDGSNFTLKIRSTKLEDSAMYFCASSGGLAGDLAGELFFGEGSRLTVL.

The chain carries TRBV29-1 and TRBJ1-1; TRBD1 is a possible D gene (6 bases). The CDR3 runs 15 residues. V shed 7 bases and J shed 7 bases, with 25 bases lying between them. Germline V gene data show CDR1 as SQVTM and CDR2 as ANQGSEA. The CDR3: CSAATGIRGGGEAFF. CDR3 DNA sequence: TGCAGCGCCGCCACAGGGATCCGGGGGGGTGGTGAAGCTTTCTTT.

CDR3 in amino acids: CASSPQTGADYEQYF. Written as DNA, the CDR3 is TGCGCCAGCAGCCCCCAGACAGGGGCGGACTACGAGCAGTACTTC. The chain employs TRBV4-1 and TRBJ2-7; 8 bases are a match to TRBD1. After removal of 4 bases from V and 3 bases from J, the junction contained 8 bases not matched to a gene. The CDR3 has 15 amino acids. Germline assignment: CDR1 MGHRA and CDR2 YSYEKL.

CDR3 loop: CASSLGGFTGELFF. The CDR3 bases are TGTGCCAGCAGCTTGGGCGGTTTCACCGGGGAGCTGTTTTTT. The rearrangement links TRBV5-4 to TRBJ2-2, with D uncertain. The CDR3 has 14 residues. The germline gives CDR1 SGHNT, CDR2 YYREEE (reference sequence). V lost 0 bases, J lost 4 bases, and 7 bases lay in between.

V is TRBV11-2 and J is TRBJ2-7, with D possibly TRBD1 on 6 matching bases. Germline V gives CDR1 SGHAT, CDR2 FQNNGV. The CDR3 is made up of 18 amino acids. Between the trimmed V and J ends, which lost 3 bases and 2 bases, there was a span of 23 bases. The CDR3 nucleotides are TGTGCCAGCAGCTTTGGAACAGGGCTTTCGGTTCAAACCTACGAGCAGTACTTC. Translating gives CASSFGTGLSVQTYEQYF.

The genes are TRBV7-9 and TRBJ2-7, with 16 nucleotides matching TRBD2. Germline trimming cut 5 bases from V and 13 bases from J; bases unmatched to any gene: 8. Per the germline V gene, CDR1 is SEHNR and CDR2 is FQNEAQ (reference sequence). The CDR3 sequence is 14 residues long. CDR3 residues: CASSRGTSGRAQYF. DNA of the CDR3: TGTGCCAGCAGCCGCGGGACTAGCGGGAGGGCCCAATACTTC.

The chain carries TRBV7-3 and TRBJ2-5; 7 nucleotides agree with TRBD1. Trimming cost V 5 bases and J 4 bases; bases outside gene matches: 4. CDR3 size: 13 residues. Looked up from germline, CDR1 is SGHTA and CDR2 is FQGTGA. CDR3 sequence: CASSPGQAETQYF. The CDR3 DNA follows: TGTGCCAGCAGCCCTGGACAGGCAGAGACCCAGTACTTC.

V and J are TRBV6-5 and TRBJ2-2; the match to TRBD2 covers 8 bases. This CDR3 is 14 amino acids long. Germline CDR1 and CDR2: MNHEY and SVGAGI. Unmatched junction bases numbered 4, after V lost 6 bases and J lost 4 bases. This CDR3 reads CASSGRATTGELFF. The CDR3 DNA reads as TGTGCCAGCAGCGGGAGGGCCACCACCGGGGAGCTGTTTTTT.

This rearrangement joins TRBV19 to TRBJ1-1; D not resolved. The CDR3 loop spans 12 amino acids. Germline V lookup: CDR1 LNHDA, CDR2 SQIVND (reference sequence). The V and J ends lost 1 base and 7 bases respectively, with 7 bases between them. For the CDR3, the DNA is TGTGCCAGTAGTATAGGAGGGAGTGAAGCTTTCTTT. It translates to CASSIGGSEAFF.

This rearrangement joins TRBV5-8 to TRBJ2-7; tentative D call: TRBD1 (6 bases). Germline CDR1 reads SGHTS; CDR2 reads YDEGEE. The germline V and J ends were trimmed by 0 bases and 3 bases, with 7 bases remaining between them. This CDR3 is 13 amino acids long. The DNA for the CDR3 is TGTGCCAGCAGCTTGGCCAGGGGCTACGAGCAGTACTTC. This sequence encodes CASSLARGYEQYF.

As DNA, the CDR3 is TGTGCCAGTAGTGCCTACCTGGGACAGGGTGGCTACACCTTC. Translation gives CASSAYLGQGGYTF. The chain recombines TRBV19 with TRBJ1-2; 9 nucleotides agree with TRBD1. Per germline, CDR1 LNHDA and CDR2 SQIVND (reference sequence). This CDR3 is built from 14 residues. V was clipped by 5 bases and J by 7 bases; unmatched bases: 8.